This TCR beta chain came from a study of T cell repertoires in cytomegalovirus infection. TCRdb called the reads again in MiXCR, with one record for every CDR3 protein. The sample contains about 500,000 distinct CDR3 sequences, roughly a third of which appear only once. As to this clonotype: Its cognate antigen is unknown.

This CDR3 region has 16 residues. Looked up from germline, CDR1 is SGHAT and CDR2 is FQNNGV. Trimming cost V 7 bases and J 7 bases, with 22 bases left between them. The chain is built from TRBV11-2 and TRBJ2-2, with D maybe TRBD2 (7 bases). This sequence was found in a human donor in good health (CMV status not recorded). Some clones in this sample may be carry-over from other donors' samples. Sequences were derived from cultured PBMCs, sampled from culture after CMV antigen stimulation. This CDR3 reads CASTPAGGGGSGELFF. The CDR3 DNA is TGTGCCAGCACCCCAGCCGGGGGAGGGGGGAGCGGGGAGCTGTTTTTT.